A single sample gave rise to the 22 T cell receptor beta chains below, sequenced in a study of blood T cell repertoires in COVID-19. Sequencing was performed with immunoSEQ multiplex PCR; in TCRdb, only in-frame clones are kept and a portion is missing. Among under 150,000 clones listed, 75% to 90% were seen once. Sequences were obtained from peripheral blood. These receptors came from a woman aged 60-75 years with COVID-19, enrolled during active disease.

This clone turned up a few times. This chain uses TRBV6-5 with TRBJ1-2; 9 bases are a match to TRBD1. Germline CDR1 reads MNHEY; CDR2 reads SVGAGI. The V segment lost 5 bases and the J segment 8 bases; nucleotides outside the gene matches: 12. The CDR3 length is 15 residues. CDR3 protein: CASSTGTGTLGGYTF. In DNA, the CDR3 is TGTGCCAGCAGTACCGGGACAGGGACGCTTGGGGGCTACACCTTC.

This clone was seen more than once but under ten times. For the CDR3, the DNA is TGTGCCAGCAGCTTGTTGGAGACAGGGGGAATCGAGCAGTACTTC. Protein sequence: CASSLLETGGIEQYF. The rearrangement uses TRBV5-5 and TRBJ2-7; 9 bases line up with TRBD1. CDR3 size: 15 residues. V shed 1 base and J 6 bases; nucleotides not matched to a gene: 8. CDR1 is SGHKS and CDR2 is YYEKEE in the germline V gene (reference sequence).

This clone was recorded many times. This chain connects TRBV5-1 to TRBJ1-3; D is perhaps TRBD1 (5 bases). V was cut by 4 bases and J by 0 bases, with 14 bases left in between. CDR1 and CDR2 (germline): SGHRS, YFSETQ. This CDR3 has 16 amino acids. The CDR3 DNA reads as TGCGCCAGCAGCGCTTGGGGCGGCATCTCTGGAAACACCATATATTTT. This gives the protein CASSAWGGISGNTIYF.

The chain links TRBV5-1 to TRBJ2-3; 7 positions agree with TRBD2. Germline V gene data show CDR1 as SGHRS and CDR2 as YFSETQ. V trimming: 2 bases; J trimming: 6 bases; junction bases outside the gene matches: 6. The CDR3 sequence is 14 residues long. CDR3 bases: TGCGCCAGCAGCTTAGCCGGGGGGTCCGATACGCAGTATTTT. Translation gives CASSLAGGSDTQYF.

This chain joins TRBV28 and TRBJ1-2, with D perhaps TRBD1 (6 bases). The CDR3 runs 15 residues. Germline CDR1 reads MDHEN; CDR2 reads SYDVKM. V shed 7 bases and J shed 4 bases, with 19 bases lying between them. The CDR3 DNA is TGTGCCAGCATTAAACCGGGGGGCGGATCCTATGGCTACACCTTC. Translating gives CASIKPGGGSYGYTF.

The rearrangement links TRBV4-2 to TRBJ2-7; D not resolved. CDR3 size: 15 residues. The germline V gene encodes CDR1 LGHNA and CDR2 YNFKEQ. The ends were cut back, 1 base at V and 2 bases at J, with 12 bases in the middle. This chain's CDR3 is CASSQGKQNAYEQYF. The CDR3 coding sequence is TGTGCCAGCAGCCAAGGTAAACAGAACGCCTACGAGCAGTACTTC.

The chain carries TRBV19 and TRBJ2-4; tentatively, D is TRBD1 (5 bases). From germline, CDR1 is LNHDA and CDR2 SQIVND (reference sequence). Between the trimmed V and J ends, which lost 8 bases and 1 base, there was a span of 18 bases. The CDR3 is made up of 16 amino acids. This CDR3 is CASERGESFAKNIQYF. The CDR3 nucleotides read TGTGCCAGTGAAAGGGGCGAATCGTTCGCCAAAAACATTCAGTACTTC.

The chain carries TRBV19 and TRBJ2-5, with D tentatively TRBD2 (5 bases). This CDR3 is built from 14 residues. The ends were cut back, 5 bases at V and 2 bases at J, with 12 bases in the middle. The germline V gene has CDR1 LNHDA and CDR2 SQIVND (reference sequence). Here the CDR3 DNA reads TGTGCCAGTAGTCCCATGGGCGGGCAAGAGACCCAGTACTTC. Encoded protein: CASSPMGGQETQYF. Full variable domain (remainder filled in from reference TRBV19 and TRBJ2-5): DGGITQSPKYLFRKEGQNVTLSCEQNLNHDAMYWYRQDPGQGLRLIYYSQIVNDFQKGDIAEGYSVSREKKESFPLTVTSAQKNPTAFYLCASSPMGGQETQYFGPGTRLLVL.

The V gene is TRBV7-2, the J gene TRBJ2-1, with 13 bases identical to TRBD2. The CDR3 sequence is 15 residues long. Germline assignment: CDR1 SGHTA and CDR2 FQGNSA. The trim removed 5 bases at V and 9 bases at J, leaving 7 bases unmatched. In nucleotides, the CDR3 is TGTGCCAGCAGCGCCGGGACTAGCGGGGAAACTGAGCAGTTCTTC. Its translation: CASSAGTSGETEQFF.

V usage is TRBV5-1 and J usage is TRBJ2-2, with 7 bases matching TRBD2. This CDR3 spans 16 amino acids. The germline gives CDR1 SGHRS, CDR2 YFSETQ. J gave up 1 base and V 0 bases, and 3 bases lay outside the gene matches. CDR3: CASSLAGGGNTGELFF. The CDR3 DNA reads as TGCGCCAGCAGCTTGGCTGGCGGGGGGAACACCGGGGAGCTGTTTTTT. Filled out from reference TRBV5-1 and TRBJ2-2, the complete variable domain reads KAGVTQTPRYLIKTRGQQVTLSCSPISGHRSVSWYQQTPGQGLQFLFEYFSETQRNKGNFPGRFSGRQFSNSRSEMNVSTLELGDSALYLCASSLAGGGNTGELFFGEGSRLTVL.

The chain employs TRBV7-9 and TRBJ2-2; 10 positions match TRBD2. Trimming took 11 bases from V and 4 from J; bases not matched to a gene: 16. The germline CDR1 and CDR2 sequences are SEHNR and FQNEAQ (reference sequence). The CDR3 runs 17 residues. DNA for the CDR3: TGTGCCGTACCACGTCTGAAGCGGGGGGGACTCACCGGGGAGCTGTTTTTT. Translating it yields CAVPRLKRGGLTGELFF.

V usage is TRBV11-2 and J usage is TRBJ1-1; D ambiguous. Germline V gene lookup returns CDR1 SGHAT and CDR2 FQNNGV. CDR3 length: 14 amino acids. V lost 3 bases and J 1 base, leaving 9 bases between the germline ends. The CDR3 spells CASSLEFGNTEAFF. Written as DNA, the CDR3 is TGTGCCAGCAGCTTGGAGTTTGGGAACACTGAAGCTTTCTTT.

CDR3 coding DNA: TGTGCCAGCAGCCAAGATGTACAGGGAGATTCACCCCTCCACTTT. This sequence encodes CASSQDVQGDSPLHF. The V and J genes are TRBV4-2 and TRBJ1-6, with TRBD1 as a possible D gene (6 bases). The CDR3 is 15 amino acids. V lost 0 bases, J lost 8 bases, and 11 bases lay in between. In germline, CDR1 is LGHNA, CDR2 YNFKEQ.

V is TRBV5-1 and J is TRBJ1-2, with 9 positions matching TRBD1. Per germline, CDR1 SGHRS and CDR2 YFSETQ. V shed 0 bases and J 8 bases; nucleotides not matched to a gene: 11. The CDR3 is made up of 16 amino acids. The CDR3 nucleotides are TGCGCCAGCAGCTTGGCTTCGGGACAGGGTTGGAACGGCTACACCTTC. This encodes CASSLASGQGWNGYTF. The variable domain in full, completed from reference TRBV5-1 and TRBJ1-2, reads KAGVTQTPRYLIKTRGQQVTLSCSPISGHRSVSWYQQTPGQGLQFLFEYFSETQRNKGNFPGRFSGRQFSNSRSEMNVSTLELGDSALYLCASSLASGQGWNGYTFGSGTRLTVV.

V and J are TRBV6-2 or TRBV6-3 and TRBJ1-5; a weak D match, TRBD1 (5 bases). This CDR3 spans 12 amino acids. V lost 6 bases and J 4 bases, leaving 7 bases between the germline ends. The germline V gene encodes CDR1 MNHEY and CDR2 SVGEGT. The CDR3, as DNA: TGTGCCAGCAGCGACAGTAATCAGCCCCAGCATTTT. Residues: CASSDSNQPQHF.

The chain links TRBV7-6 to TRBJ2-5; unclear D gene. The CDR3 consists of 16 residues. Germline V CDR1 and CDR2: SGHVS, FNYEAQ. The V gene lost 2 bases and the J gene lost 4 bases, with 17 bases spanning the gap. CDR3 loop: CASSLWSRSPGETQYF. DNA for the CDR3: TGTGCCAGCAGCTTATGGTCCAGATCCCCGGGAGAGACCCAGTACTTC.

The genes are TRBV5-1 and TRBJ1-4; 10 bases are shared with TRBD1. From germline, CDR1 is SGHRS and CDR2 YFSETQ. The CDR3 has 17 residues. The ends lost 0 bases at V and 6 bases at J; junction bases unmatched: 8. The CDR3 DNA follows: TGCGCCAGCAGCTTGGCCGGGACAGGGGTTCGAGATGAAAAACTGTTTTTT. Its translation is CASSLAGTGVRDEKLFF.

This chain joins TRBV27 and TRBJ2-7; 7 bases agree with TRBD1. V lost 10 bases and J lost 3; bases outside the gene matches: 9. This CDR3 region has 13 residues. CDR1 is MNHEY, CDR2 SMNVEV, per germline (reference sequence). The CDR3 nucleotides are TGTGCCACCAAGACAGGGTTGAACTACGAGCAGTACTTC. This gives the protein CATKTGLNYEQYF.

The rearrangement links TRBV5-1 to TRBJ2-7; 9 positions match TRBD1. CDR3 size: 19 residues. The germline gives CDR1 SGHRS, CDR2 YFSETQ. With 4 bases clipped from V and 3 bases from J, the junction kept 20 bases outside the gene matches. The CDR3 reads CASSPRPGQGAGWDYEQYF. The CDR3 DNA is TGCGCCAGCAGCCCTCGCCCGGGACAGGGCGCCGGTTGGGACTACGAGCAGTACTTC. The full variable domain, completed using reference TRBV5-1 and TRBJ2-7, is KAGVTQTPRYLIKTRGQQVTLSCSPISGHRSVSWYQQTPGQGLQFLFEYFSETQRNKGNFPGRFSGRQFSNSRSEMNVSTLELGDSALYLCASSPRPGQGAGWDYEQYFGPGTRLTVT.

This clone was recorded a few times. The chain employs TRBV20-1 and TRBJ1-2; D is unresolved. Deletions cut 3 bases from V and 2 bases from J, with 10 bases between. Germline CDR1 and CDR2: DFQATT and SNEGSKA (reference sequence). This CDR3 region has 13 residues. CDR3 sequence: CSASLGRNYGYTF. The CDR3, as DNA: TGCAGTGCTAGTTTGGGGAGGAACTATGGCTACACCTTC.

The CDR3 region has the DNA TGTGCCAGCAGCCCACTAGGCTCCTACGAGCAGTACTTC. This codes for CASSPLGSYEQYF. V is TRBV6-5 and J is TRBJ2-7; D perhaps matches TRBD2 (5 bases). Per germline, CDR1 MNHEY and CDR2 SVGAGI. V lost 6 bases to trimming and J lost 0 bases, with 9 bases between them. CDR3 length: 13 amino acids.

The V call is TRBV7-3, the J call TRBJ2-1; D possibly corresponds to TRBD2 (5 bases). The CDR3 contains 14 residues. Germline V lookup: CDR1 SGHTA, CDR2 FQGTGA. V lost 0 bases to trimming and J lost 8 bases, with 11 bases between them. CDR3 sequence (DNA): TGTGCCAGCAGCTTAACTAGCGCAAGGGATGAGCAGTTCTTC. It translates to CASSLTSARDEQFF.